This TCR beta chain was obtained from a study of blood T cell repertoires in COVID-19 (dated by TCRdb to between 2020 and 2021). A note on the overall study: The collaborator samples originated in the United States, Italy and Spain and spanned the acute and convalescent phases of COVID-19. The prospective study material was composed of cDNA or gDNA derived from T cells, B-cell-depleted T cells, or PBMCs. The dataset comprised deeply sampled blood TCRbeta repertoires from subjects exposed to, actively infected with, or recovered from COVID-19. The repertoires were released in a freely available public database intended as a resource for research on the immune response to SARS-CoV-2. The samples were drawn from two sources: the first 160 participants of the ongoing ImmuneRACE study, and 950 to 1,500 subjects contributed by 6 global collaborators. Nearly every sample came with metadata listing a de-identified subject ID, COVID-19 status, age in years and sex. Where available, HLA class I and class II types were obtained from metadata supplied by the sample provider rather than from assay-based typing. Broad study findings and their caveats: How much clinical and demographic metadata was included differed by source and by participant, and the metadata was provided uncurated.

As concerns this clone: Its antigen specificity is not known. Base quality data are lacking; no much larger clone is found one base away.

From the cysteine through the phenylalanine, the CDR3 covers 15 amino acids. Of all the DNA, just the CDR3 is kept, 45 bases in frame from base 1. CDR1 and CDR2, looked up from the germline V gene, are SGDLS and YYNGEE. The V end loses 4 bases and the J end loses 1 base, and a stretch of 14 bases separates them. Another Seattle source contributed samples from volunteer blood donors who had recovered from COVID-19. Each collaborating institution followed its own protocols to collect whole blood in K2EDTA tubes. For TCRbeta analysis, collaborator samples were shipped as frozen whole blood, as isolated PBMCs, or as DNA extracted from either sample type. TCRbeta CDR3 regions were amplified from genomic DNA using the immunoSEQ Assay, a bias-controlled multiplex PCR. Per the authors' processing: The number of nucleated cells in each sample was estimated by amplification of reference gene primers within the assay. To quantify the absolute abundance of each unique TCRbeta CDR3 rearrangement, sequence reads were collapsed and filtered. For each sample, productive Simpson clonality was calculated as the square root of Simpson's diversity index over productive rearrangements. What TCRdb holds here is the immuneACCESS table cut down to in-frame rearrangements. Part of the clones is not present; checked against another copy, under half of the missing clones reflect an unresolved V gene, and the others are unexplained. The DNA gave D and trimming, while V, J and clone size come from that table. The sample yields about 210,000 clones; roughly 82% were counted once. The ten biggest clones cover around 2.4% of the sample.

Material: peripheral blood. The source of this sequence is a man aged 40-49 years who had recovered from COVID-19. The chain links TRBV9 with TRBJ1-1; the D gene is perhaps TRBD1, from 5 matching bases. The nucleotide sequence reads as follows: TGTGCCAGCAGCCCCTGGGGGGAACAGAACACTGAAGCTTTCTTT. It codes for CASSPWGEQNTEAFF.